This entry concerns a single T cell receptor (beta chain). Its antigen is unknown. TCRdb re-analysed the 5' RACE reads in MiXCR, keeping a single row per CDR3 protein. The sample holds about 130,000 distinct CDR3 sequences, 8.9% seen once. The sample comes from a study of T cells after yellow fever vaccination. Overall study results and limits: A secondary response was less intense yet reached its peak sooner, at day 5 versus 15.

This CDR3 region has 14 residues. After removal of 5 bases from V and 4 bases from J, the junction contained 4 bases not matched to a gene. CDR1 is SGHTA, CDR2 FQGNSA, per germline. This TCR was sampled from a man younger than 35 who received the YFV17D yellow fever vaccine. The material sequenced was CD8+ T cells sorted from PBMCs, taken on the day of the yellow fever booster vaccination. The genes are TRBV7-2 and TRBJ2-3, with 9 nucleotides matching TRBD2. The CDR3 coding sequence is TGTGCCAGCAGCGACCTAGCGGGGCCAGATACGCAGTATTTT. Amino acids: CASSDLAGPDTQYF.